This TCR beta chain emerged from a study of cytomegalovirus exposure and HLA in healthy donors. Primers included in the PCR were 60 Vbeta and 13 Jbeta primers. Profiled with immunoSEQ multiplex PCR; TCRdb holds only in-frame clones, not every one. This table has some 150,000 clones, 73% appearing once. CDR1 is LNHDA, CDR2 SQIVND, per germline (reference sequence). V lost 4 bases and J 6 bases, leaving 9 bases between the germline ends. The CDR3 has 13 amino acids. The receptor comes from a human donor in good health. The rearrangement uses TRBV19 and TRBJ2-2; a possible D gene is TRBD1 (5 bases). The sample was PBMCs. The CDR3 nucleotides are TGTGCCAGTAGTACTACAGGCGCCGGGGAGCTGTTTTTT. As protein: CASSTTGAGELFF.